Detailed here is one T cell receptor beta chain. The antigen is unknown. This sample is part of a study of lymphopenia after photon versus proton radiotherapy. Sequencing was performed with immunoSEQ multiplex PCR; in TCRdb, only in-frame clones are kept and a portion is missing. The data show about 3,700 clones, 71% seen once. The CDR3 is 14 amino acids. Germline CDR1 KGHSH, CDR2 LQKENI. The V and J ends lost 6 bases and 2 bases respectively, with 14 bases between them. Study observations and caveats: Photon-treated patients lost naive T cells and TCR diversity; proton-treated stayed stable. Oligoclonal CD8+ Temra expansion after nadir drove photon patients' diversity drop.

The TCR sequence derives from a man older than 75 with esophageal cancer. The chain links TRBV18 to TRBJ2-7; D call uncertain. The sequenced sample was peripheral blood, obtained from a patient treated with proton-based radiotherapy. The CDR3 sequence: CASSTGPAPYEQYF. CDR3 nucleotide sequence: TGTGCCAGCTCGACCGGCCCCGCCCCCTACGAGCAGTACTTC.